The clone carrying this TCR beta chain was seen just once. Its antigen is unknown. Clones were read by immunoSEQ multiplex PCR, and TCRdb kept only the in-frame ones, dropping some. The sample lists 100,000 to 150,000 clones; 85% to 90% were seen once. The data were taken from a study of T cell responses to AZD1222 COVID-19 vaccine. Turning to the study itself: Second-dose groups at about 4 or about 12 weeks were pooled.

Study-wide results and caveats: Of spike-specific TCRs, nearly half reportedly target regions left unmutated in variants. Clonal diversity may have been underestimated in mostly white British donors.

Germline CDR1 and CDR2: KGHSH and LQKENI. V lost 6 bases and J lost 9; bases outside the gene matches: 11. This CDR3 has 16 residues. The clonotype was recovered from an adult in good health. The starting material was peripheral blood, obtained on day 0 of AZD1222 vaccination. The chain couples TRBV18 to TRBJ1-6; TRBD1 matches at 10 bases. The DNA of the CDR3 is TGTGCCAGCTCGAGGGCCGGGAGACAGGGGGCTTCACCCCTCCACTTT. Protein sequence: CASSRAGRQGASPLHF.